This TCR beta chain stems from a study of CD8 T cells in ankylosing spondylitis. The study's findings and limits: Reports say disease-linked clones showed up significantly more in matched ankylosing spondylitis synovial fluid. Existing reports had already noted some motif variants in reactive arthritis synovial fluid and blood. CD8+ cells made up the disease-linked clones, which were relatively rare in peripheral blood. Seemingly distinctive of ankylosing spondylitis blood was a TCR beta motif formed by eight highly homologous variants.

MiXCR, run by TCRdb on the 5' RACE reads, gives a single entry per CDR3 protein. The repertoire holds tens of thousands of distinct CDR3 sequences, with about 2.6% as singletons. This clonotype has just a few counts. What it binds is unknown. The CDR3 is made up of 13 amino acids. Input material: blood, either unsorted or a sorted T cell fraction (not recorded which). This rearrangement joins TRBV21-1 to TRBJ2-1; the tabulated D call, TRBD1, remains unverified against the DNA. TRBV21-1 is a pseudogene segment. This receptor was obtained from a female donor with ankylosing spondylitis or in good health (not recorded which). The CDR3 is CATDRVEMNEQFF. The DNA of the CDR3 is TGTGCCACAGACAGGGTGGAGATGAATGAGCAGTTCTTC.